A single sample is the source of the 30 T cell receptor beta chains below, sequenced in a study of CD8 T cells in ankylosing spondylitis. MiXCR was run by TCRdb on the 5' RACE reads, yielding one entry per CDR3 protein. Seen here are a few hundred thousand distinct CDR3 sequences, 15% to 20% observed once, and the top ten hold around 30%. The material sequenced was blood, either unsorted or a sorted T cell fraction (not recorded which). These receptors originate from a male donor with ankylosing spondylitis or in good health (not recorded which).

This clonotype was observed many times. The chain uses TRBV15 and TRBJ2-3, with D possibly TRBD2 on 6 matching bases. The V gene lost 1 base and the J gene lost 6 bases, with 14 bases spanning the gap. This CDR3 region has 15 residues. CDR1 is LNHNV and CDR2 is YYDKDF in the germline V gene (reference sequence). In nucleotides, the CDR3 is TGTGCCACCAGCAGAGTGGAGGGCTCGGGTGATACGCAGTATTTT. It yields the protein CATSRVEGSGDTQYF. The whole variable domain, remainder taken from reference TRBV15 and TRBJ2-3, is DAMVIQNPRYQVTQFGKPVTLSCSQTLNHNVMYWYQQKSSQAPKLLFHYYDKDFNNEADTPDNFQSRRPNTSFCFLDIRSPGLGDTAMYLCATSRVEGSGDTQYFGPGTRLTVL.

This clonotype was counted a few times. DNA of the CDR3: TGCAGTGCTATCCCGACTAGCGGGAGTCAGGAGTGGGGCGAGCAGTACTTC. Translated, it gives CSAIPTSGSQEWGEQYF. The rearrangement joins TRBV20-1 to TRBJ2-7; 12 positions agree with TRBD2. From germline, CDR1 is DFQATT and CDR2 SNEGSKA (reference sequence). The CDR3 length is 17 residues. V gave up 4 bases and J gave up 6 bases; unmatched junction bases: 16.

This clonotype was observed at least ten times. The genes are TRBV4-3 and TRBJ2-7; 10 nucleotides align to TRBD2. There are 16 residues in the CDR3. Per germline, CDR1 LGHNA and CDR2 YSLEER. V trimming: 0 bases; J trimming: 1 base; junction bases outside the gene matches: 3. CDR3 residues: CASSQDPSGSSYEQYF. In nucleotides, the CDR3 is TGCGCCAGCAGCCAAGACCCTAGCGGGAGTTCCTACGAGCAGTACTTC.

This clonotype has just a few counts. J is TRBJ2-1 and V is TRBV11-2; possibly TRBD2 for D (5 bases). V was cut by 0 bases and J by 3 bases, with 6 bases left in between. Germline V gene lookup returns CDR1 SGHAT and CDR2 FQNNGV. The CDR3 has 14 amino acids. The CDR3 loop reads CASSLELDYNEQFF. As DNA, the CDR3 is TGTGCCAGCAGCTTAGAACTAGACTACAATGAGCAGTTCTTC.

The chain uses TRBV18 and TRBJ2-1, with 8 bases matching TRBD2. The length of the CDR3 is 14 residues. Germline lookup yields CDR1 KGHSH and CDR2 LQKENI. Trimming at V came to 6 bases and at J to 5 bases, leaving 6 bases not matched to a gene. The DNA for the CDR3 is TGTGCCAGCTCCCCGGAACTAGCGGACAATGAGCAGTTCTTC. It specifies CASSPELADNEQFF.

The V gene is TRBV11-2, the J gene TRBJ2-7, with TRBD1 identical over 10 bases. V trimming: 8 bases; J trimming: 6 bases; junction bases outside the gene matches: 7. In germline, CDR1 is SGHAT, CDR2 FQNNGV. The CDR3 is made up of 13 amino acids. The CDR3: CASCRTGGGEQYF. The CDR3 DNA is TGTGCCAGCTGCCGGACAGGGGGTGGCGAGCAGTACTTC.

This rearrangement joins TRBV5-1 to TRBJ1-6; the D is unclear. This CDR3 is 15 amino acids long. Germline lookup yields CDR1 SGHRS and CDR2 YFSETQ. V was cut by 2 bases and J by 7 bases, with 13 bases left in between. The chain's CDR3 is CASSLIPGGNSPLHF. The CDR3 DNA sequence: TGCGCCAGCAGCTTAATACCAGGAGGAAATTCACCCCTCCACTTT.

This clonotype came up a few times. The chain recombines TRBV6-5 with TRBJ2-1; D is unclear. This CDR3 region has 14 residues. Germline V CDR1 and CDR2: MNHEY, SVGAGI. V lost 0 bases, J lost 6 bases, and 9 bases lay in between. DNA for the CDR3: TGTGCCAGCAGTTACTCGAGTTCAGGCAATGAGCAGTTCTTC. Residues: CASSYSSSGNEQFF.

This clonotype was seen a handful of times. J is TRBJ2-2 and V is TRBV21-1; the DNA was not compared with TRBD1, the D call given in the table. TRBV21-1 is noted as a pseudogene. CDR3 length: 19 amino acids. CDR3 DNA: TGTGCCAGCAGCCCCGAGAGAGGTAGCCCCCAAGGGGACACCGGGGAGCTGTTTTTT. Protein product: CASSPERGSPQGDTGELFF.

The table lists this clonotype with a few counts. The rearrangement uses TRBV4-3 and TRBJ2-3; unclear D gene. The CDR3 covers 14 residues. The ends were cut back, 0 bases at V and 0 bases at J, with 4 bases in the middle. Germline CDR1 and CDR2: LGHNA and YSLEER. The CDR3 loop reads CASSQDRSTDTQYF. The CDR3 region has the DNA TGCGCCAGCAGCCAAGACAGGAGCACAGATACGCAGTATTTT.

The V call is TRBV9, the J call TRBJ2-3, with TRBD2 identical over 8 bases. V was pared by 3 bases and J by 4 bases, with 10 bases of the junction left unmatched. Germline V gene sequence: CDR1 SGDLS, CDR2 YYNGEE. This CDR3 spans 16 amino acids. CDR3 residues: CASSAFGLASADTQYF. The CDR3 nucleotides are TGTGCCAGCAGCGCTTTCGGACTAGCATCGGCAGATACGCAGTATTTT.

There are a few counts of this clonotype. The chain combines TRBV7-8 with TRBJ1-4; TRBD1 matches 8 bases. The germline CDR1 and CDR2 sequences are SGHVS and FQNEAQ. The ends lost 4 bases at V and 7 bases at J; junction bases unmatched: 17. The CDR3 sequence is 18 residues long. The CDR3 DNA follows: TGTGCCAGCAGCTCGAAAGTGGCAGGGGGCGTGAATAGTGAAAAACTGTTTTTT. Its translation: CASSSKVAGGVNSEKLFF. Based on the CDR3 plus reference TRBV7-8 and TRBJ1-4, the full variable domain is GAGVSQSPRYKVAKRGQDVALRCDPISGHVSLFWYQQALGQGPEFLTYFQNEAQLDKSGLPSDRFFAERPEGSVSTLKIQRTQQEDSAVYLCASSSKVAGGVNSEKLFFGSGTQLSVL.

V is TRBV6-1 and J is TRBJ2-2; TRBD1 matches 8 bases. Germline V CDR1 and CDR2: MNHNS, SASEGT. This CDR3 contains 14 residues. V trimming: 8 bases; J trimming: 6 bases; junction bases outside the gene matches: 8. The CDR3 DNA reads TGTGCCAGCGTATCGAAGGGACAGGCCGGGGAGCTGTTTTTT. Translating gives CASVSKGQAGELFF.

This clonotype was counted only a few times. The V gene is TRBV5-6, the J gene TRBJ2-1; D unclear. This CDR3 has 14 residues. V lost 1 base and J lost 2, with 7 bases in between. Germline V gene lookup returns CDR1 SGHDT and CDR2 YYEEEE. In DNA, the CDR3 is TGTGCCAGCAGCTTGACTGAAACCTACAATGAGCAGTTCTTC. Translating it yields CASSLTETYNEQFF.

The genes are TRBV5-4 and TRBJ2-1; D call uncertain. Trimming took off 2 bases at V and 1 base at J, with 7 bases between the two ends. CDR1 and CDR2 from the germline V gene are SGHNT and YYREEE (reference sequence). This CDR3 has 14 amino acids. CDR3 coding DNA: TGTGCCAGCAGCTTATGGGGTTCCTACAATGAGCAGTTCTTC. Amino acids: CASSLWGSYNEQFF.

The chain couples TRBV28 to TRBJ2-3; D possibly corresponds to TRBD2 (5 bases). V was pared by 4 bases and J by 3 bases, with 17 bases between. The CDR3 runs to 16 residues. The germline V gene has CDR1 MDHEN and CDR2 SYDVKM. This chain's CDR3 is CASSYESSTRTDTQYF. The CDR3 DNA sequence: TGTGCCAGCAGTTACGAATCTAGCACAAGGACAGATACGCAGTATTTT.

The chain links TRBV5-5 to TRBJ2-7, with D possibly TRBD1 on 7 matching bases. The CDR3 spans 15 residues. Germline V gene lookup returns CDR1 SGHKS and CDR2 YYEKEE (reference sequence). V was shortened by 1 base and J by 6 bases, with 17 bases between the two germline ends. The CDR3 DNA sequence: TGTGCCAGCAGCTTGTGGTGGCAGGGGGGATCCGAGCAGTACTTC. Residues: CASSLWWQGGSEQYF.

This clonotype was observed at least ten times. Written as DNA, the CDR3 is TGTGCCAGCAGCCACGGGACTAGCGGCGACAATGAGCAGTTCTTC. Translated: CASSHGTSGDNEQFF. This rearrangement joins TRBV3-1 to TRBJ2-1; 11 bases align to TRBD2. Trimming at V came to 3 bases and at J to 5 bases, leaving 3 bases not matched to a gene. This CDR3 has 15 residues. Per germline, CDR1 LGHDT and CDR2 YNNKEL (reference sequence).

V is TRBV7-6 and J is TRBJ2-2; D unresolved. This CDR3 contains 15 residues. The germline V gene encodes CDR1 SGHVS and CDR2 FNYEAQ. V was cut by 5 bases and J by 8 bases, with 18 bases left in between. CDR3 sequence reads: CASSPPPDTSGELFF. CDR3 DNA sequence: TGTGCCAGCAGCCCCCCCCCTGACACCTCGGGGGAGCTGTTTTTT.

In this sample, this clonotype turned up a few times. The rearrangement links TRBV10-2 to TRBJ2-7; D might be TRBD2 (6 bases). Trimming shortened V by 8 bases and J by 2 bases, and 16 bases separated the two germline ends. Germline V lookup: CDR1 WSHSY, CDR2 SAAADI. The CDR3 is made up of 14 amino acids. Here the CDR3 reads CASLGIGGTYEQYF. DNA for the CDR3: TGCGCCAGCCTCGGTATTGGGGGGACCTACGAGCAGTACTTC.

This clonotype was counted a few times. The chain employs TRBV6-5 and TRBJ1-4; no clear D. The CDR3 consists of 15 residues. Germline V gene lookup returns CDR1 MNHEY and CDR2 SVGAGI. V lost 2 bases and J 0 bases, leaving 7 bases between the germline ends. DNA for the CDR3: TGTGCCAGCAGTTACGCTACCGCAACTAATGAAAAACTGTTTTTT. This sequence encodes CASSYATATNEKLFF.

In its sample, this clonotype was seen many times. The chain joins TRBV7-2 to TRBJ2-7; TRBD2 is a possible D gene (5 bases). The CDR3 loop spans 15 amino acids. The germline CDR1 and CDR2 sequences are SGHTA and FQGNSA. Trimming stripped 1 base from V and 2 bases from J, with 12 bases between. CDR3 sequence reads: CASSLDSSSAYEQYF. The CDR3, as DNA: TGTGCCAGCAGCTTAGATTCTAGCTCGGCCTACGAGCAGTACTTC.

This clonotype was seen a handful of times. The chain has TRBV27 and TRBJ1-1, with D perhaps TRBD1 (6 bases). CDR1 and CDR2 (germline): MNHEY, SMNVEV (reference sequence). The CDR3 is 16 amino acids. Trimming cost V 5 bases and J 0 bases, with 16 bases left between them. CDR3 residues: CASSTQGQAMNTEAFF. The DNA for the CDR3 is TGTGCCAGCAGTACTCAGGGGCAGGCCATGAACACTGAAGCTTTCTTT.

This clonotype was found a few times. This sequence joins TRBV10-2 and TRBJ2-1, with D perhaps TRBD1 (6 bases). Germline values: CDR1 WSHSY, CDR2 SAAADI. The germline V and J ends were trimmed by 2 bases and 9 bases, with 26 bases remaining between them. CDR3 length: 18 amino acids. CDR3 region: CASSETHRAGGAKIEQFF. CDR3 DNA sequence: TGCGCCAGCAGTGAGACCCACCGGGCTGGGGGCGCGAAGATTGAGCAGTTCTTC.

In its sample, this clonotype was seen many times. The chain is built from TRBV3-1 and TRBJ1-1; 11 nucleotides match TRBD1. Germline-derived CDR1 and CDR2 are LGHDT and YNNKEL (reference sequence). V shed 3 bases and J 3 bases; nucleotides not matched to a gene: 9. CDR3 length: 17 residues. The chain's CDR3 is CASSHRTGGALDTEAFF. As DNA, the CDR3 is TGTGCCAGCAGCCACCGGACAGGGGGCGCGCTGGACACTGAAGCTTTCTTT.

The V call is TRBV29-1, the J call TRBJ1-2; 7 nucleotides agree with TRBD1. This CDR3 is built from 13 residues. CDR1 and CDR2 from the germline V gene are SQVTM and ANQGSEA. V lost 6 bases to trimming and J lost 2 bases; unmatched junction nucleotides: 6. Written as DNA, the CDR3 is TGCAGCGTAAATAACAGGGGAAACTATGGCTACACCTTC. Translating gives CSVNNRGNYGYTF.

The chain has TRBV7-9 and TRBJ2-5, with TRBD2 matching over 9 bases. From germline, CDR1 is SEHNR and CDR2 FQNEAQ (reference sequence). This CDR3 region has 16 residues. V shed 5 bases, J shed 10 bases, and the junction held 17 bases outside the gene matches. As DNA, the CDR3 is TGTGCCAGCAGCAAAATGGCTAGCGGGACCAAGATCAGCCAGTACTTC. Protein product: CASSKMASGTKISQYF.

The chain couples TRBV15 to TRBJ1-2; D remains ambiguous. CDR1 and CDR2 from the germline V gene are LNHNV and YYDKDF (reference sequence). Trimming stripped 1 base from V and 3 bases from J, with 12 bases between. The CDR3 has 15 amino acids. CDR3 DNA: TGTGCCACCAGCAGAGTTGAGGGAGGATACTATGGCTACACCTTC. As protein: CATSRVEGGYYGYTF.

This clonotype was seen a handful of times. The V gene is TRBV6-1, the J gene TRBJ1-6, with 8 nucleotides matching TRBD1. The CDR3 totals 14 residues. The germline V gene encodes CDR1 MNHNS and CDR2 SASEGT. J lost 9 bases, V lost 8 bases, and 9 bases had no gene match. CDR3: CASGTAGGSSPLHF. DNA for the CDR3: TGTGCCAGCGGAACTGCAGGGGGCAGTTCACCCCTCCACTTT.

V and J are TRBV20-1 and TRBJ2-4; weak D call: TRBD1 (6 bases). The CDR3 has 18 amino acids. The germline V gene encodes CDR1 DFQATT and CDR2 SNEGSKA (reference sequence). V gave up 6 bases and J gave up 0 bases, with 24 bases separating them. CDR3 amino acids: CSALSQGRLSLAKNIQYF. DNA of the CDR3: TGCAGTGCCCTTTCACAGGGCCGGCTTAGTCTAGCCAAAAACATTCAGTACTTC.